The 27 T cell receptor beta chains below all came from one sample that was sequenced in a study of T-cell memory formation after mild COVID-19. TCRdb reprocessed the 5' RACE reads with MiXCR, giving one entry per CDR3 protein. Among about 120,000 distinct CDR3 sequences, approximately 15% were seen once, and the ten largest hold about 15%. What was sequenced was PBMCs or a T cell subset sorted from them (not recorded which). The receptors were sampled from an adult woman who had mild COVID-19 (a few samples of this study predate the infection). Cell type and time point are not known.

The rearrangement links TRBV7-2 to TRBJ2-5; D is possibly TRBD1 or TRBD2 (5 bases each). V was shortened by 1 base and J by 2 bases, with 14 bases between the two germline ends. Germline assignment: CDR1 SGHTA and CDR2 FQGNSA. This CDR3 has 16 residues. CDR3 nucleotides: TGTGCCAGCAGCTTAGTTAGAGGGGCAGATCAAGAGACCCAGTACTTC. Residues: CASSLVRGADQETQYF.

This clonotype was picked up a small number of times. The CDR3 nucleotides are TGTGCCAGCAGTGAATTAGGGAGGACAGAGCAGTTCTTC. Its translation is CASSELGRTEQFF. The chain employs TRBV6-1 and TRBJ2-1, with a weak D call TRBD2 (6 bases). CDR3 length: 13 residues. Trimming left V 2 bases short and J 10 bases short, with 12 bases between. Per germline, CDR1 MNHNS and CDR2 SASEGT.

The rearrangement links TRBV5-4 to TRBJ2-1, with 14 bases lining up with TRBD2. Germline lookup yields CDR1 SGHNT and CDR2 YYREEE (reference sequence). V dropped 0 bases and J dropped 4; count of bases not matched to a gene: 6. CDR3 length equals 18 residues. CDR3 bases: TGTGCCAGCAGCTTGGACCCGGGACTAGCGGGGGCTTACAATGAGCAGTTCTTC. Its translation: CASSLDPGLAGAYNEQFF.

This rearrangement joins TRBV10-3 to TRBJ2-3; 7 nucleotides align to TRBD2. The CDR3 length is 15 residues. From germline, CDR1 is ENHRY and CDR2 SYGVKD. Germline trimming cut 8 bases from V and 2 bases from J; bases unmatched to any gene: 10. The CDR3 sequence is CAIGRGEGTTDTQYF. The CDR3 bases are TGTGCCATCGGGAGGGGAGAGGGGACCACAGATACGCAGTATTTT.

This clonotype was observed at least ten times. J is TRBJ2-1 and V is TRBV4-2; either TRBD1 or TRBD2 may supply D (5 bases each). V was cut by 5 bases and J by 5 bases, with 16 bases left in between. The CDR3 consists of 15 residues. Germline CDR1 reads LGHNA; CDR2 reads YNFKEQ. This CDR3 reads CASSNRDQRDNEQFF. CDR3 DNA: TGTGCCAGCAGCAACCGGGACCAGAGGGACAATGAGCAGTTCTTC.

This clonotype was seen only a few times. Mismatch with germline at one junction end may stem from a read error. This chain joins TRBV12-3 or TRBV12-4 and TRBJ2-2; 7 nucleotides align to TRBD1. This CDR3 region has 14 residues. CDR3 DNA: TGTGCCAGCAGCTCTGGACAGGTCACCGAGGAGCTGTTTTTT. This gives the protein CASSSGQVTEELFF.

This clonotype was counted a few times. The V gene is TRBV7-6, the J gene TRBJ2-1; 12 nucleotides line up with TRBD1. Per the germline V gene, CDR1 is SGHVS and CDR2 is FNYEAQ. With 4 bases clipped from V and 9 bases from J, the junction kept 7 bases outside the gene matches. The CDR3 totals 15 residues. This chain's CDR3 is CASSWGQGAAGEQFF. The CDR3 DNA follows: TGTGCCAGCAGCTGGGGACAGGGGGCAGCTGGTGAGCAGTTCTTC. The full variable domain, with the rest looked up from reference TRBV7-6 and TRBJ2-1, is GAGVSQSPRYKVTKRGQDVALRCDPISGHVSLYWYRQALGQGPEFLTYFNYEAQQDKSGLPNDRFSAERPEGSISTLTIQRTEQRDSAMYRCASSWGQGAAGEQFFGPGTRLTVL.

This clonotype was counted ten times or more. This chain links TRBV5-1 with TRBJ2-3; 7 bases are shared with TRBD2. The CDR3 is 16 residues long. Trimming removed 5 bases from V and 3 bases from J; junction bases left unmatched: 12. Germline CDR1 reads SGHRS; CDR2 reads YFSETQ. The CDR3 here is CASRREEGGITDTQYF. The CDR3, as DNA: TGCGCCAGCAGGAGAGAGGAGGGAGGGATTACAGATACGCAGTATTTT. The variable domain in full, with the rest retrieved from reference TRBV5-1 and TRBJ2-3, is KAGVTQTPRYLIKTRGQQVTLSCSPISGHRSVSWYQQTPGQGLQFLFEYFSETQRNKGNFPGRFSGRQFSNSRSEMNVSTLELGDSALYLCASRREEGGITDTQYFGPGTRLTVL.

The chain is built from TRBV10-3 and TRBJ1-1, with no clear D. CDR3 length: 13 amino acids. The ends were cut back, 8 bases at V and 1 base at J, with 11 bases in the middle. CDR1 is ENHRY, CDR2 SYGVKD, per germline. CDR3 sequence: CAIGEPANTEAFF. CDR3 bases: TGTGCCATCGGGGAGCCGGCGAACACTGAAGCTTTCTTT.

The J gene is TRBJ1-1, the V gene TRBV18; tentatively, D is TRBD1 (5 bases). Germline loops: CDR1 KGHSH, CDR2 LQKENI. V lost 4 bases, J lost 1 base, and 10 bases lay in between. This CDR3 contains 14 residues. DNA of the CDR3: TGTGCCAGCTCACAACTAGACAGGAACACTGAAGCTTTCTTT. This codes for CASSQLDRNTEAFF.

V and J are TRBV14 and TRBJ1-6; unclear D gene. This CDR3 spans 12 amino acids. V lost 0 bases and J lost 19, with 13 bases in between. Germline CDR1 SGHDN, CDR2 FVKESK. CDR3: CASSQEHRVMHF. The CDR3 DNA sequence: TGTGCCAGCAGCCAAGAGCACCGGGTAATGCACTTT.

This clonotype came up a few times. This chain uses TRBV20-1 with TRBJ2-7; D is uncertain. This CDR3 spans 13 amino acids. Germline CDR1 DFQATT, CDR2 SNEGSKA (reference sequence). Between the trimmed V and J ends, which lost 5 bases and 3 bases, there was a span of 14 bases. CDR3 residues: CSAFRAASYEQYF. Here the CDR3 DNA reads TGCAGTGCTTTCCGGGCCGCGAGCTACGAGCAGTACTTC.

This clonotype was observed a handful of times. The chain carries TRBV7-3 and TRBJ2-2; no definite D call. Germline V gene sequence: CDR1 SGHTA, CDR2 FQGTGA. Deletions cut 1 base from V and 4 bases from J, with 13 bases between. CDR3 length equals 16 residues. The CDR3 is CASSLKARMSTGELFF. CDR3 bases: TGTGCCAGCAGCTTAAAGGCGCGGATGAGCACCGGGGAGCTGTTTTTT. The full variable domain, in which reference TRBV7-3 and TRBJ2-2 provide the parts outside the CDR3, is GAGVSQTPSNKVTEKGKYVELRCDPISGHTALYWYRQSLGQGPEFLIYFQGTGAADDSGLPNDRFFAVRPEGSVSTLKIQRTERGDSAVYLCASSLKARMSTGELFFGEGSRLTVL.

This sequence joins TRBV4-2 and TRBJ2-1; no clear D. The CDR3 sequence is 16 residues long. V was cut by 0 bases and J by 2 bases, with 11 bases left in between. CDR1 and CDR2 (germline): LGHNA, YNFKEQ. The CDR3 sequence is CASSQDSRGTYNEQFF. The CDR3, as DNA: TGTGCCAGCAGCCAAGATTCTAGAGGCACCTACAATGAGCAGTTCTTC.

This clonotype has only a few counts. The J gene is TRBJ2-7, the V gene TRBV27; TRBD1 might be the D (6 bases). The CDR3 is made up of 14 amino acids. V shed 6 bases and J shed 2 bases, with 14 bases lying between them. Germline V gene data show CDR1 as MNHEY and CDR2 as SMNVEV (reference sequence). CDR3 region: CASSPIDRTYEQYF. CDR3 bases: TGTGCCAGCAGCCCTATCGACAGGACCTACGAGCAGTACTTC.

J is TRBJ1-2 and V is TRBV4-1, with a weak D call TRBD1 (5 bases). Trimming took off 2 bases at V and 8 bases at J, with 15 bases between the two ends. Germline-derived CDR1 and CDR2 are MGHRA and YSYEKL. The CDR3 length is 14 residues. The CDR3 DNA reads TGCGCCAGCAGCCAACGGGACGGCTCAGAGGGCTACACCTTC. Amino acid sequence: CASSQRDGSEGYTF.

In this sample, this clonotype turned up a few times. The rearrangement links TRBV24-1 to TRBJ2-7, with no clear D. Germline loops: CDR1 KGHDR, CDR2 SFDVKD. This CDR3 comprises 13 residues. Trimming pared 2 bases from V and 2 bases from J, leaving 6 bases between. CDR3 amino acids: CATSDSQAYEQYF. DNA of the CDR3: TGTGCCACCAGTGATTCGCAGGCCTACGAGCAGTACTTC.

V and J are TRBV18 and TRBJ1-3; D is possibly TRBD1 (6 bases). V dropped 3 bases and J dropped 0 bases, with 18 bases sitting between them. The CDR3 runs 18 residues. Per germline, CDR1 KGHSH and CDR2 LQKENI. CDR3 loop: CASSPQKQGPISGNTIYF. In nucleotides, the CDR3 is TGTGCCAGCTCACCCCAGAAACAGGGACCGATCTCTGGAAACACCATATATTTT. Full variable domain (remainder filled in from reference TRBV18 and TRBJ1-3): NAGVMQNPRHLVRRRGQEARLRCSPMKGHSHVYWYRQLPEEGLKFMVYLQKENIIDESGMPKERFSAEFPKEGPSILRIQQVVRGDSAAYFCASSPQKQGPISGNTIYFGEGSWLTVV.

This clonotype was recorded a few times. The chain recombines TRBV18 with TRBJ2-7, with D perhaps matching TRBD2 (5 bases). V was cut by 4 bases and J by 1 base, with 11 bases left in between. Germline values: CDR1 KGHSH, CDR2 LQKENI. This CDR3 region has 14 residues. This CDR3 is CASSRSGSSYEQYF. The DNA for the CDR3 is TGTGCCAGCTCACGCTCGGGATCATCCTACGAGCAGTACTTC. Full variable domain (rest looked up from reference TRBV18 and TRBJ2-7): NAGVMQNPRHLVRRRGQEARLRCSPMKGHSHVYWYRQLPEEGLKFMVYLQKENIIDESGMPKERFSAEFPKEGPSILRIQQVVRGDSAAYFCASSRSGSSYEQYFGPGTRLTVT.

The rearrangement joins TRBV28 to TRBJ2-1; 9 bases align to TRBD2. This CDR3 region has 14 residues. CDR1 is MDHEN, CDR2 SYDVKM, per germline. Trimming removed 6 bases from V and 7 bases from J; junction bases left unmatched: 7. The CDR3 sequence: CASSSRTSENEQFF. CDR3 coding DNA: TGTGCCAGCAGCTCTCGGACTAGCGAAAATGAGCAGTTCTTC.

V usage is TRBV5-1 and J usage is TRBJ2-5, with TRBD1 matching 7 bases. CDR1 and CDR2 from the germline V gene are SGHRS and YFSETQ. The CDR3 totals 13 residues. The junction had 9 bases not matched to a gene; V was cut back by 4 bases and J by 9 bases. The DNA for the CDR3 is TGCGCCAGCAGCATCCAACAGGGGTCGCCCCAGTACTTC. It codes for CASSIQQGSPQYF.

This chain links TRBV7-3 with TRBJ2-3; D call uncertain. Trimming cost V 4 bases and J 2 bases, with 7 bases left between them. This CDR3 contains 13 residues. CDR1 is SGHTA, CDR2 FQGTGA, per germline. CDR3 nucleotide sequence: TGTGCCAGCAGCTCCCGGGTCACAGATACGCAGTATTTT. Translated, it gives CASSSRVTDTQYF.

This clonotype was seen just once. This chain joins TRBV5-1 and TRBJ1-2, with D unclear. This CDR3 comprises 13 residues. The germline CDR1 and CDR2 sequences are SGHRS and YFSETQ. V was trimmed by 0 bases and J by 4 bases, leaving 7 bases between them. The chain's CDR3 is CASSLEQTYGYTF. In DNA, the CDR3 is TGCGCCAGCAGCTTGGAACAGACCTATGGCTACACCTTC. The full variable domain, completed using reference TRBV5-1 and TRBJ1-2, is KAGVTQTPRYLIKTRGQQVTLSCSPISGHRSVSWYQQTPGQGLQFLFEYFSETQRNKGNFPGRFSGRQFSNSRSEMNVSTLELGDSALYLCASSLEQTYGYTFGSGTRLTVV.

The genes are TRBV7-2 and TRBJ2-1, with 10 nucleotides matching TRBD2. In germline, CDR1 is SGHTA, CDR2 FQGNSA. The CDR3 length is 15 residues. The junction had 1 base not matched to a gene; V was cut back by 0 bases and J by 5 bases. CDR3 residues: CASSLALAGNNEQFF. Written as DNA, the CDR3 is TGTGCCAGCAGCTTAGCACTAGCGGGAAACAATGAGCAGTTCTTC.

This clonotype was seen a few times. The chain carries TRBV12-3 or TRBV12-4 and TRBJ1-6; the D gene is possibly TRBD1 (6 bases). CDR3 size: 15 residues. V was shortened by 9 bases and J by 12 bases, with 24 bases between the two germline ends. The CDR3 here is CASDSGGRVNGPLHF. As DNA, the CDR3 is TGTGCCAGTGACTCCGGGGGCAGGGTAAACGGACCCCTCCACTTT.

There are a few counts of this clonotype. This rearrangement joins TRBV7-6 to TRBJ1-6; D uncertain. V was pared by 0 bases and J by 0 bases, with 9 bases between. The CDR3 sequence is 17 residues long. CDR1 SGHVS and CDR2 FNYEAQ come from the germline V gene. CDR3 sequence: CASSLASPSSYNSPLHF. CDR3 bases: TGTGCCAGCAGCTTAGCGTCTCCAAGCTCCTATAATTCACCCCTCCACTTT.

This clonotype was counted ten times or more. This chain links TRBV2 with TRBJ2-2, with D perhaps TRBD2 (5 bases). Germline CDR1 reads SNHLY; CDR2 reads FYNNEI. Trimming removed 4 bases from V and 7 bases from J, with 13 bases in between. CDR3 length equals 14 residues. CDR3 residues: CASSAVVGDGELFF. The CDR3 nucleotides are TGTGCCAGCAGTGCTGTGGTGGGAGACGGGGAGCTGTTTTTT.